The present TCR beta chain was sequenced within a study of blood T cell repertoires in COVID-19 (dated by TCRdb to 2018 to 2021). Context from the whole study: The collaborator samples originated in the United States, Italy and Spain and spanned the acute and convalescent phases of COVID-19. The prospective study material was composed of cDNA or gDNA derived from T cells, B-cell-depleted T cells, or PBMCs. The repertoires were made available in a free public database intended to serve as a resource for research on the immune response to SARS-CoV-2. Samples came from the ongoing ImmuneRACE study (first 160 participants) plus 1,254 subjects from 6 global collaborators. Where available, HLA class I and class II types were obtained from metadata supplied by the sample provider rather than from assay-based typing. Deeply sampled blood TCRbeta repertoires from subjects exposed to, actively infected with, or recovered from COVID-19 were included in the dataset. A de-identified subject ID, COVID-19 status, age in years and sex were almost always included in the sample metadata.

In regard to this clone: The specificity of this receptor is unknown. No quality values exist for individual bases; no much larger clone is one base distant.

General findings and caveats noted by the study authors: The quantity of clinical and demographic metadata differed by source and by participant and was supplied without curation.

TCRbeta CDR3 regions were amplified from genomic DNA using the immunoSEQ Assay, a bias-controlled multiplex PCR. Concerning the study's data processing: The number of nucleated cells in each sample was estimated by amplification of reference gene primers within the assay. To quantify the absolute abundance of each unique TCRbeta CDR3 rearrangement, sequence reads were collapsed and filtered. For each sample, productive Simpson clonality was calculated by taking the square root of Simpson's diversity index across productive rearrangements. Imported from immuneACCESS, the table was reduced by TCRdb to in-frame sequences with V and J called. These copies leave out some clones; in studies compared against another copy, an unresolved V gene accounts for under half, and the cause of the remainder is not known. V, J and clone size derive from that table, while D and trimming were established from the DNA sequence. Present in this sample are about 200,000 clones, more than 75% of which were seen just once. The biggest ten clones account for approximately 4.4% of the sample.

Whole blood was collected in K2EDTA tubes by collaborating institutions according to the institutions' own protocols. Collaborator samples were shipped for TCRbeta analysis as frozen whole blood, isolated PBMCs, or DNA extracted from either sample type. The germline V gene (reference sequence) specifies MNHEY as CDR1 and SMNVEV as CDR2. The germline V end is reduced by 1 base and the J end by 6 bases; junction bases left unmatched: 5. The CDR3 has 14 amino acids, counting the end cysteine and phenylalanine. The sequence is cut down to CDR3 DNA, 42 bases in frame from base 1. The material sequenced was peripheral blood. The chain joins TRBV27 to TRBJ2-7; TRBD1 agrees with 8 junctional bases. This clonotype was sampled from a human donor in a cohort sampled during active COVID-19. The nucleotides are TGTGCCAGCAGTTTATTCCAGGGGGCCCTCGAGCAGTACTTC. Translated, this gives CASSLFQGALEQYF.